Presented here are 7 T cell receptor beta chains from one specimen sequenced in a study of blood T cells in healthy people across ages. Together with a sample-barcoded 5' primer, a J-beta primer mix was included in a second PCR lasting about 6 to 11 cycles. TCRdb used MiXCR to reprocess the 5' RACE reads, holding one entry per CDR3 protein. The sample includes some 920,000 distinct CDR3 sequences, around 54% seen only once; the top ten take roughly 23%. Sample: blood. The receptors shown here come from a woman in her fifties or sixties in good health.

The chain employs TRBV4-1 and TRBJ2-5; D uncertain. The V gene's germline CDR1 is MGHRA and CDR2 YSYEKL. Trimming removed 1 base at V and 5 bases at J, with 11 bases between. The CDR3 runs to 14 residues. CDR3 in DNA: TGCGCCAGCAGCCAAGGGCTTCGAAGGGAGACCCAGTACTTC. Protein product: CASSQGLRRETQYF.

V and J are TRBV20-1 and TRBJ1-4, with D hard to call. Germline CDR1 is DFQATT and CDR2 is SNEGSKA (reference sequence). The CDR3 is made up of 12 amino acids. V was clipped by 1 base and J by 2 bases, with 2 bases between them. CDR3 coding DNA: TGCAGTGCTAGAGTGACTAATGAAAAACTGTTTTTT. It yields the protein CSARVTNEKLFF.

This chain connects TRBV19 to TRBJ1-1; a possible D gene is TRBD1 (6 bases). Germline lookup yields CDR1 LNHDA and CDR2 SQIVND (reference sequence). This CDR3 has 15 amino acids. V was trimmed by 5 bases and J by 5 bases, leaving 18 bases between them. CDR3 nucleotides: TGTGCCAGTAGTTCGCGAGGGGGTCGGGGAACTGAAGCTTTCTTT. The encoded protein is CASSSRGGRGTEAFF.

V gene TRBV4-2 combines with J gene TRBJ2-3, with a tentative D call TRBD2 (5 bases). The V gene's germline CDR1 is LGHNA and CDR2 YNFKEQ. The CDR3 is 13 amino acids. Trimming took off 1 base at V and 14 bases at J, with 16 bases between the two ends. This CDR3 is CASSQVEGFRRYF. The CDR3 coding sequence is TGTGCCAGCAGCCAAGTCGAGGGCTTCAGGCGGTATTTT.

This clonotype came up a few times. The chain links TRBV28 to TRBJ2-6; D might be TRBD2 (5 bases). This CDR3 comprises 18 residues. Germline assignment: CDR1 MDHEN and CDR2 SYDVKM. The V end lost 7 bases, the J end lost 1 base, and 20 bases lay between the germline ends. The CDR3 DNA follows: TGTGCCAGCACCCCAAATGTGGGAGCGACGTCTGGGGCCAACGTCCTGACTTTC. Its protein is CASTPNVGATSGANVLTF.

The rearrangement links TRBV20-1 to TRBJ2-7; the D gene could be TRBD1 or TRBD2 (5 bases each). The CDR3 contains 15 residues. Trimming took 5 bases from V and 5 from J, leaving 22 bases between them. Germline V lookup: CDR1 DFQATT, CDR2 SNEGSKA (reference sequence). CDR3: CSAQPNLRDVNEQYF. Written as DNA, the CDR3 is TGCAGTGCTCAACCGAATCTCCGGGACGTCAACGAGCAGTACTTC.

The chain uses TRBV12-3 or TRBV12-4 and TRBJ1-5, with 7 bases lining up with TRBD1. The CDR3 covers 16 residues. V dropped 5 bases and J dropped 1; count of bases not matched to a gene: 8. This CDR3 reads CASSNRGPLSNQPQHF. The CDR3, as DNA: TGTGCCAGCAGTAACAGGGGACCCTTGAGCAATCAGCCCCAGCATTTT.